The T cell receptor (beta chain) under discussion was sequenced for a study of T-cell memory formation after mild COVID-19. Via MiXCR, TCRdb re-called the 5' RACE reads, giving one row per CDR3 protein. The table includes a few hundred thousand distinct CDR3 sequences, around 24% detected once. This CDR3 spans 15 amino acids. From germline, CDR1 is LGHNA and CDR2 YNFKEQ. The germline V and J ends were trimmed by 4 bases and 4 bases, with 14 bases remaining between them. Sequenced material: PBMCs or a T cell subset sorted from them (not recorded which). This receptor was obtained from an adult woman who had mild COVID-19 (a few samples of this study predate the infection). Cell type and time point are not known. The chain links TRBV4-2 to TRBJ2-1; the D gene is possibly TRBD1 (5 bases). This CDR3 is CASSPKEDIYNEQFF. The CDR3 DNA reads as TGTGCCAGCAGCCCTAAAGAGGACATTTACAATGAGCAGTTCTTC.